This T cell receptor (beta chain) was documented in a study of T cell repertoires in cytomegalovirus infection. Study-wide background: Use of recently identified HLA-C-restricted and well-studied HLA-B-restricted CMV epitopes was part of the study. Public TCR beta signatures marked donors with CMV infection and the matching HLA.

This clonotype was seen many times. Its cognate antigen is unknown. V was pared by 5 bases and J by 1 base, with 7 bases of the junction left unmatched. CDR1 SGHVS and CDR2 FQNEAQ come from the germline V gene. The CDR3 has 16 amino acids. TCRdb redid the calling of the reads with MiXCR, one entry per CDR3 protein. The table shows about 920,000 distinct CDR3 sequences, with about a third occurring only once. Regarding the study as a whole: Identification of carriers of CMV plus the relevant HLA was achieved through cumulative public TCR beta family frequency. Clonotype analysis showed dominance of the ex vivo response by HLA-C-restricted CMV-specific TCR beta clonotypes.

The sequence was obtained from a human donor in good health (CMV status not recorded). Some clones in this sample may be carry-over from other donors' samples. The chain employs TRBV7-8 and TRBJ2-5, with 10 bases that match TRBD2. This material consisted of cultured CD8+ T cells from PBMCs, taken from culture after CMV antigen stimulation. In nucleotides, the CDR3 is TGTGCCAGCAGCAAATCCGGGACTAGCGCCCAAGAGACCCAGTACTTC. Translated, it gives CASSKSGTSAQETQYF.